Listed here are 8 T cell receptor beta chains from one sample, sequenced in a study of blood T cells in healthy people across ages. Combining a sample-barcoded 5' primer with a J-beta primer mix, a second PCR ran for about 7 to 11 cycles. TCRdb analysed the 5' RACE reads with MiXCR anew, one entry per CDR3 protein. The repertoire consists of 700,000 or so distinct CDR3 sequences, with around 43% occurring once and the leading ten covering 30%. Material: blood. The receptors were gathered from an elderly man in good health.

The chain uses TRBV6-2 or TRBV6-3 and TRBJ2-1, with TRBD1 matching over 7 bases. With 8 bases clipped from V and 8 bases from J, the junction kept 9 bases outside the gene matches. Per the germline V gene, CDR1 is MNHEY and CDR2 is SVGEGT. This CDR3 has 13 amino acids. CDR3 loop: CASRRTGLHEQFF. CDR3 coding DNA: TGTGCCAGCCGGCGGACAGGCTTACATGAGCAGTTCTTC.

This chain joins TRBV7-2 and TRBJ1-4; D is perhaps TRBD1 (6 bases). Trimming took 5 bases from V and 13 from J, leaving 17 bases between them. The V gene's germline CDR1 is SGHTA and CDR2 FQGNSA. The CDR3 has 13 amino acids. The CDR3 bases are TGTGCCAGCAGCCCCCCCGGGGGGGGCGGACTGTTTTTT. This codes for CASSPPGGGGLFF.

The sample holds a few counts of this clonotype. The rearrangement links TRBV6-1 to TRBJ2-5, with 8 positions matching TRBD2. CDR3 length: 17 residues. Unmatched junction bases numbered 13, after V lost 5 bases and J lost 2 bases. Germline loops: CDR1 MNHNS, CDR2 SASEGT. CDR3 DNA sequence: TGTGCCAGCAGTAATCCCGGGATAGCGGGGATTCAAGAGACCCAGTACTTC. Protein: CASSNPGIAGIQETQYF.

J is TRBJ1-1 and V is TRBV20-1; weak D call: TRBD1 (5 bases). The germline V gene encodes CDR1 DFQATT and CDR2 SNEGSKA (reference sequence). This CDR3 spans 12 amino acids. The CDR3 coding sequence is TGCAGCAACAGGAGAATGAACACTGAAGCTTTCTTT. Encoded protein: CSNRRMNTEAFF.

This chain uses TRBV7-6 with TRBJ2-4; 8 bases agree with TRBD2. The V segment lost 4 bases and the J segment 14 bases; nucleotides outside the gene matches: 4. CDR1 is SGHVS, CDR2 FNYEAQ, per germline. The CDR3 has 11 amino acids. CDR3 residues: CASSSGGLEYF. The CDR3, as DNA: TGTGCCAGCAGCTCGGGGGGGTTGGAGTACTTC.

The chain employs TRBV29-1 and TRBJ1-1, with no clear D. There are 14 residues in the CDR3. V lost 4 bases to trimming and J lost 2 bases, with 14 bases between them. CDR1 is SQVTM and CDR2 is ANQGSEA in the germline V gene. CDR3 nucleotide sequence: TGCAGCGTTGGATCTCGGACCCTCAACACTGAAGCTTTCTTT. This sequence encodes CSVGSRTLNTEAFF.

The chain joins TRBV5-1 to TRBJ1-3; no clear D gene. CDR3 size: 16 residues. CDR1 SGHRS and CDR2 YFSETQ come from the germline V gene. Trimming pared 4 bases from V and 0 bases from J, leaving 14 bases between. The CDR3 loop reads CASSPSGSASGNTIYF. As DNA, the CDR3 is TGCGCCAGCAGCCCGTCGGGTTCCGCCTCTGGAAACACCATATATTTT.

Here the CDR3 DNA reads TGTGCCAGCAGCCCTAAGGGGGGGTACACCGGGGAGCTGTTTTTT. Protein product: CASSPKGGYTGELFF. This rearrangement joins TRBV11-2 to TRBJ2-2; D possibly corresponds to TRBD2 (7 bases). CDR1 is SGHAT and CDR2 is FQNNGV in the germline V gene. Trimming pared 5 bases from V and 3 bases from J, leaving 13 bases between. The CDR3 runs to 15 residues.